This TCR beta chain was sequenced for a study of identical twins. Germline assignment: CDR1 MNHEY and CDR2 SVGAGI. This CDR3 comprises 15 residues. Trimming removed 4 bases at V and 4 bases at J, with 14 bases between. TCRdb passed the 5' RACE reads through MiXCR, listing each CDR3 protein once. This table has under 800,000 distinct CDR3 sequences, 21% appearing once. These data were likewise used in another study, on T cells expressing NK-cell markers. Turning to that study: In several donors, dominant clonotypes made up about 25-60.1% of CD3+CD56-NKG2C+ cells.

Sequences were obtained from PBMCs. This clonotype originated in a young woman in good health. The chain employs TRBV6-5 and TRBJ1-3; the D gene is possibly TRBD1 (6 bases). In DNA, the CDR3 is TGTGCCAGCAGTTCCTCCGACAGGACGGGAAACACCATATATTTT. This sequence encodes CASSSSDRTGNTIYF.